These 28 T cell receptor beta chains were all obtained from the same sample, sequenced in a study of T cells after yellow fever vaccination. Each CDR3 protein gets one entry after TCRdb re-called the 5' RACE reads with MiXCR. There are about 510,000 distinct CDR3 sequences in the sample; just over 20% occur only once, and about 15% lies in the top ten. Sample: PBMCs, taken roughly 20 days after the first yellow fever vaccination. The receptors come from a man aged 18 to 29 who received the YFV17D yellow fever vaccine.

V and J are TRBV5-1 and TRBJ2-3; TRBD1 aligns across 7 bases. The CDR3 contains 14 residues. Germline CDR1 SGHRS, CDR2 YFSETQ. Germline trimming cut 5 bases from V and 3 bases from J; bases unmatched to any gene: 6. The CDR3 nucleotides read TGCGCCAGCAGGTTCCCGGGACAGACAGATACGCAGTATTTT. Protein sequence: CASRFPGQTDTQYF.

This clonotype was detected only a few times. This rearrangement joins TRBV2 to TRBJ2-3; D remains ambiguous. The V end lost 4 bases, the J end lost 6 bases, and 14 bases lay between the germline ends. This CDR3 comprises 14 residues. Germline values: CDR1 SNHLY, CDR2 FYNNEI. The CDR3 sequence: CASSVAGTADTQYF. CDR3 DNA sequence: TGTGCCAGCAGTGTGGCAGGTACAGCGGATACGCAGTATTTT.

This clonotype was observed a handful of times. The V and J genes are TRBV20-1 and TRBJ1-5; D remains ambiguous. The germline V gene has CDR1 DFQATT and CDR2 SNEGSKA (reference sequence). V was cut by 1 base and J by 9 bases, with 13 bases left in between. The CDR3 runs 13 residues. The CDR3 DNA is TGCAGTGCTAGAGGCCCCGTAGGACGGCCCCAGCATTTT. Protein: CSARGPVGRPQHF.

For the CDR3, the DNA is TGTGCCAGCAGTGACCCAGGGAGCACAGATACGCAGTATTTT. Encoded protein: CASSDPGSTDTQYF. The chain carries TRBV2 and TRBJ2-3; D might be TRBD1 (5 bases). The CDR3 runs 14 residues. Trimming took off 3 bases at V and 0 bases at J, with 7 bases between the two ends. The germline gives CDR1 SNHLY, CDR2 FYNNEI.

The chain combines TRBV5-6 with TRBJ2-5, with no clear D. Trimming removed 2 bases from V and 7 bases from J, with 12 bases in between. Germline values: CDR1 SGHDT, CDR2 YYEEEE. The CDR3 loop spans 13 amino acids. CDR3 amino acids: CASSLSSAWTQYF. In DNA form, the CDR3 reads TGTGCCAGCAGCTTATCCTCCGCATGGACCCAGTACTTC.

The chain uses TRBV19 and TRBJ1-2; a possible D gene is TRBD1 (6 bases). V was pared by 5 bases and J by 8 bases, with 15 bases between. Germline V CDR1 and CDR2: LNHDA, SQIVND (reference sequence). The CDR3 is made up of 13 amino acids. The CDR3 sequence is CASSPYMTGGYTF. DNA of the CDR3: TGTGCCAGTAGTCCTTACATGACAGGAGGCTACACCTTC.

This clonotype was found a few times. The chain couples TRBV4-3 to TRBJ2-2; D is possibly TRBD2 (5 bases). This CDR3 spans 14 amino acids. Germline V gene sequence: CDR1 LGHNA, CDR2 YSLEER. V shed 4 bases and J shed 3 bases, with 9 bases lying between them. CDR3 sequence reads: CASSPFGDTGELFF. CDR3 coding DNA: TGCGCCAGCAGCCCCTTCGGGGACACCGGGGAGCTGTTTTTT.

The chain has TRBV20-1 and TRBJ2-1, with D maybe TRBD1 (6 bases). CDR1 and CDR2 from the germline V gene are DFQATT and SNEGSKA (reference sequence). CDR3 length: 14 amino acids. Between the trimmed V and J ends, which lost 0 bases and 2 bases, there was a span of 8 bases. In nucleotides, the CDR3 is TGCAGTGCTAGAGAAGAGGGGGCCTACAATGAGCAGTTCTTC. This codes for CSAREEGAYNEQFF.

CDR3 sequence reads: CASSPKSQRGYEKLFF. CDR3 DNA: TGTGCCAGCTCACCAAAAAGTCAAAGGGGGTATGAAAAACTGTTTTTT. The gene calls are TRBV18 and TRBJ1-4; a weak D match, TRBD1 (6 bases). V lost 2 bases and J lost 6, with 16 bases in between. This CDR3 has 16 amino acids. Germline V gives CDR1 KGHSH, CDR2 LQKENI. The full variable domain, its missing parts supplied by reference TRBV18 and TRBJ1-4, is NAGVMQNPRHLVRRRGQEARLRCSPMKGHSHVYWYRQLPEEGLKFMVYLQKENIIDESGMPKERFSAEFPKEGPSILRIQQVVRGDSAAYFCASSPKSQRGYEKLFFGSGTQLSVL.

This clonotype was counted a few times. The V and J genes are TRBV4-3 and TRBJ2-1; D gene uncertain. CDR3 length: 16 residues. CDR1 is LGHNA and CDR2 is YSLEER in the germline V gene. Trimming stripped 1 base from V and 0 bases from J, with 10 bases between. The chain's CDR3 is CASSQAPARSYNEQFF. CDR3 DNA: TGCGCCAGCAGCCAAGCCCCCGCCCGCTCCTACAATGAGCAGTTCTTC.

This clonotype has a count of ten or more. The CDR3 DNA reads TGCAGTGCTAGAGATACTAGCGGGGTGGGCGATACGCAGTATTTT. Its translation: CSARDTSGVGDTQYF. The chain recombines TRBV20-1 with TRBJ2-3; 10 positions match TRBD2. Germline trimming cut 0 bases from V and 6 bases from J; bases unmatched to any gene: 6. Germline lookup yields CDR1 DFQATT and CDR2 SNEGSKA (reference sequence). The CDR3 length is 15 residues.

This clonotype was observed a handful of times. V usage is TRBV5-1 and J usage is TRBJ2-5; D ambiguous. The CDR3 length is 15 residues. Germline loops: CDR1 SGHRS, CDR2 YFSETQ. With 0 bases removed from V and 5 bases from J, the gap between germline ends came to 14 bases. CDR3 residues: CASSLAAGVGETQYF. In DNA form, the CDR3 reads TGCGCCAGCAGCTTGGCCGCTGGGGTGGGCGAGACCCAGTACTTC.

The chain couples TRBV6-2 or TRBV6-3 to TRBJ2-7; D is uncertain. The V and J ends lost 2 bases and 1 base respectively, with 6 bases between them. CDR1 and CDR2 (germline): MNHEY, SVGEGT. The CDR3 length is 13 residues. The CDR3 region has the DNA TGTGCCAGCAGTTACGGAGTATCCTACGAGCAGTACGTC. It codes for CASSYGVSYEQYV.

CDR3 sequence reads: CSVERVSTDTQYF. The CDR3 DNA sequence: TGCAGTGTGGAGCGGGTTTCCACAGATACGCAGTATTTT. The chain combines TRBV20-1 with TRBJ2-3; a weak D match, TRBD2 (6 bases). The V gene lost 7 bases and the J gene lost 2 bases, with 13 bases spanning the gap. Per germline, CDR1 DFQATT and CDR2 SNEGSKA (reference sequence). This CDR3 has 13 residues.

The rearrangement links TRBV9 to TRBJ2-2, with D maybe TRBD2 (5 bases). The CDR3 extends over 15 amino acids. CDR1 and CDR2 (germline): SGDLS, YYNGEE. V was pared by 6 bases and J by 3 bases, with 15 bases between. The CDR3 nucleotides are TGTGCCAGCACCGAACCGGGGTCGGACACCGGGGAGCTGTTTTTT. This encodes CASTEPGSDTGELFF.

The V call is TRBV20-1, the J call TRBJ2-2; TRBD2 matches at 7 bases. Germline CDR1 DFQATT, CDR2 SNEGSKA (reference sequence). This CDR3 comprises 15 residues. The V and J ends lost 5 bases and 4 bases, in that order; junction bases with no gene match: 10. CDR3 DNA: TGCAGTGCTCGCCCGGGAGGCAGACCCACCGGGGAGCTGTTTTTT. Its translation is CSARPGGRPTGELFF.

This clonotype was seen a few times. V usage is TRBV28 and J usage is TRBJ2-6, with 8 nucleotides matching TRBD2. V lost 5 bases and J lost 2; bases outside the gene matches: 20. The germline V gene has CDR1 MDHEN and CDR2 SYDVKM. The CDR3 is made up of 21 amino acids. The DNA of the CDR3 is TGTGCCAGCAGTCCGCGGGGGGCGCTTTTCAAAGGCGCTCCTGGGGCCAACGTCCTGACTTTC. Its protein is CASSPRGALFKGAPGANVLTF.

The rearrangement joins TRBV25-1 to TRBJ2-2; 8 bases are a match to TRBD1. The CDR3 spans 15 residues. J was trimmed by 7 bases and V by 1 base; bases with no gene match: 5. Germline assignment: CDR1 MGHDK and CDR2 SYGVNS. Here the CDR3 DNA reads TGTGCCAGCAGTGAATCAGTCAGGGGGCTCGGGGAGCTGTTTTTT. Its protein is CASSESVRGLGELFF.

The chain employs TRBV20-1 and TRBJ1-5, with D maybe TRBD1 (6 bases). The V end lost 8 bases, the J end lost 7 bases, and 18 bases lay between the germline ends. The CDR3 covers 13 residues. Germline lookup yields CDR1 DFQATT and CDR2 SNEGSKA (reference sequence). The CDR3 region is CSIIKGGRQPQHF. The DNA for the CDR3 is TGCAGTATTATAAAGGGGGGGCGGCAGCCCCAGCATTTT.

The CDR3 bases are TGTGCCAGCAGTTTCACTGGCCAAACCCGATCCCAGCATTTT. This gives the protein CASSFTGQTRSQHF. The rearrangement uses TRBV6-5 and TRBJ1-5; D call uncertain. Germline-derived CDR1 and CDR2 are MNHEY and SVGAGI. This CDR3 comprises 14 residues. The V and J ends lost 4 bases and 11 bases respectively, with 18 bases between them.

This clonotype was detected ten times or more. The rearrangement links TRBV12-3 or TRBV12-4 to TRBJ2-1; 8 bases are shared with TRBD2. The CDR3 totals 14 residues. The V and J ends lost 3 bases and 4 bases, in that order; junction bases with no gene match: 2. Here the CDR3 DNA reads TGTGCCAGCAGTTTGGGCGGGGGGTACAATGAGCAGTTCTTC. It specifies CASSLGGGYNEQFF.

This clonotype has more than one count but fewer than ten. The J gene is TRBJ2-7, the V gene TRBV5-6; D assignment may be TRBD1 or TRBD2 (5 bases each). CDR1 is SGHDT, CDR2 YYEEEE, per germline. The CDR3 consists of 16 residues. The V end lost 4 bases, the J end lost 4 bases, and 21 bases lay between the germline ends. In DNA, the CDR3 is TGTGCCAGCAGCAAAACCTGGGGGTCGAGACAGTACGAGCAGTACGTC. Translation gives CASSKTWGSRQYEQYV.

This clonotype has a count of ten or more. V usage is TRBV18 and J usage is TRBJ1-5, with TRBD1 matching 11 bases. Trimming cost V 4 bases and J 7 bases; bases outside gene matches: 6. Germline CDR1 KGHSH, CDR2 LQKENI. The CDR3 contains 15 residues. The CDR3 is CASSLDRGHQQPQHF. CDR3 nucleotides: TGTGCCAGCTCACTGGACAGGGGGCATCAACAGCCCCAGCATTTT.

The table lists this clonotype with a few counts. This CDR3 reads CASSLARTGANVLTF. The CDR3 DNA reads as TGTGCCAGCAGTTTAGCCAGGACTGGGGCCAACGTCCTGACTTTC. The chain links TRBV12-3 or TRBV12-4 to TRBJ2-6; D gene ambiguous. The CDR3 is 15 amino acids. V was cut by 0 bases and J by 2 bases, with 5 bases left in between.

This clonotype was seen a few times. The chain is built from TRBV27 and TRBJ2-1, with 12 bases that match TRBD2. Germline values: CDR1 MNHEY, CDR2 SMNVEV (reference sequence). The CDR3 loop spans 20 amino acids. V lost 0 bases to trimming and J lost 0 bases; unmatched junction nucleotides: 9. The CDR3 DNA sequence: TGTGCCAGCAGTTTATCATCCCTAGCGGGGGGGGCGAGCTCCTACAATGAGCAGTTCTTC. Its translation is CASSLSSLAGGASSYNEQFF.

The chain has TRBV18 and TRBJ1-1; no clear D. CDR1 and CDR2 from the germline V gene are KGHSH and LQKENI. V lost 2 bases and J lost 0, with 10 bases in between. The CDR3 loop spans 15 amino acids. The CDR3 sequence is CASSPSLAMNTEAFF. In DNA, the CDR3 is TGTGCCAGCTCACCAAGTCTAGCTATGAACACTGAAGCTTTCTTT.

This clonotype was seen a few times. The V call is TRBV20-1, the J call TRBJ1-6; D call uncertain. The V end lost 0 bases, the J end lost 0 bases, and 12 bases lay between the germline ends. The CDR3 is made up of 17 amino acids. Germline V CDR1 and CDR2: DFQATT, SNEGSKA (reference sequence). CDR3 sequence reads: CSARDRDSISYNSPLHF. The DNA of the CDR3 is TGCAGTGCTAGAGACCGGGATTCCATCTCCTATAATTCACCCCTCCACTTT.

This clonotype was detected a few times. This chain joins TRBV29-1 and TRBJ2-3; D may be TRBD2 (5 bases). Looked up from germline, CDR1 is SQVTM and CDR2 is ANQGSEA. The CDR3 is 16 amino acids. Between the trimmed V and J ends, which lost 3 bases and 6 bases, there was a span of 22 bases. CDR3 amino acids: CSVEGRTGLAADTQYF. The CDR3 DNA follows: TGCAGCGTTGAGGGCCGGACCGGACTGGCCGCGGATACGCAGTATTTT.